Following are 12 T cell receptor beta chains from one sample sequenced in a study of early T cells in non-severe SARS-CoV-2 infection. In TCRdb, the 5' RACE reads were re-called with MiXCR into one record per CDR3 protein. The data show 75,000 or so distinct CDR3 sequences, about an eighth seen once. This material consisted of whole blood, taken at baseline. Receptors originate from an adult who was a healthcare worker with PCR-confirmed SARS-CoV-2 infection or an uninfected control (not recorded which).

There are a few counts of this clonotype. The J gene is TRBJ1-1, the V gene TRBV7-9; D not resolved. The CDR3 consists of 14 residues. CDR1 is SEHNR and CDR2 is FQNEAQ in the germline V gene (reference sequence). Between the trimmed V and J ends, which lost 2 bases and 5 bases, there was a span of 12 bases. The CDR3 DNA sequence: TGTGCCAGCAGCTTATCAGCCTCCTCAACTGAAGCTTTCTTT. Encoded protein: CASSLSASSTEAFF.

This clonotype was seen at least ten times. This sequence joins TRBV27 and TRBJ1-1; D may be TRBD1 (6 bases). Germline CDR1 is MNHEY and CDR2 is SMNVEV (reference sequence). The CDR3 has 14 residues. V lost 1 base and J lost 3, with 9 bases in between. CDR3 sequence (DNA): TGTGCCAGCAGTTTATTGGGGGCAGACACTGAAGCTTTCTTT. Amino acid sequence: CASSLLGADTEAFF.

This clonotype turned up a few times. The V and J genes are TRBV6-6 and TRBJ2-6; TRBD1 is a possible D gene (6 bases). V was pared by 0 bases and J by 3 bases, with 9 bases between. Germline CDR1 and CDR2: MNHNY and SVGAGI (reference sequence). The length of the CDR3 is 16 residues. This CDR3 reads CASSYSSGVGANVLTF. The CDR3 DNA reads as TGTGCCAGCAGTTACTCCTCAGGGGTTGGGGCCAACGTCCTGACTTTC.

The rearrangement uses TRBV11-2 and TRBJ2-2, with 7 positions matching TRBD2. CDR1 is SGHAT and CDR2 is FQNNGV in the germline V gene. V gave up 3 bases and J gave up 4 bases; unmatched junction bases: 5. This CDR3 is 15 amino acids long. This CDR3 reads CASSFQAGPTGELFF. CDR3 coding DNA: TGTGCCAGCAGCTTTCAAGCGGGGCCCACCGGGGAGCTGTTTTTT.

The chain carries TRBV5-1 and TRBJ1-2; D may be TRBD1 (6 bases). This CDR3 contains 15 residues. Germline lookup yields CDR1 SGHRS and CDR2 YFSETQ. V lost 5 bases, J lost 8 bases, and 22 bases lay in between. CDR3 in amino acids: CASRSTPLGGRGYTF. The CDR3 DNA reads TGCGCCAGCAGATCGACCCCCCTAGGGGGTCGAGGCTACACCTTC.

This clonotype was counted many times. This sequence joins TRBV7-6 and TRBJ2-2, with unresolved D. V was trimmed by 3 bases and J by 4 bases, leaving 6 bases between them. Germline assignment: CDR1 SGHVS and CDR2 FNYEAQ. The CDR3 loop spans 13 amino acids. The CDR3 reads CASSFKVTGELFF. In DNA form, the CDR3 reads TGTGCCAGCAGCTTTAAAGTCACCGGGGAGCTGTTTTTT.

The chain links TRBV2 to TRBJ2-7, with D perhaps TRBD2 (5 bases). This CDR3 contains 15 residues. Germline V lookup: CDR1 SNHLY, CDR2 FYNNEI. Deletions cut 3 bases from V and 0 bases from J, with 12 bases between. CDR3 loop: CASSEPGFSSYEQYF. CDR3 nucleotides: TGTGCCAGCAGTGAGCCGGGATTCAGCTCCTACGAGCAGTACTTC.

The chain has TRBV14 and TRBJ2-7; 8 nucleotides line up with TRBD1. Per the germline V gene, CDR1 is SGHDN and CDR2 is FVKESK. With 4 bases clipped from V and 1 base from J, the junction kept 9 bases outside the gene matches. The length of the CDR3 is 16 residues. The CDR3 bases are TGTGCCAGCAGCCTTGGAAGGGGGACAGGTTCCTACGAGCAGTACTTC. Protein sequence: CASSLGRGTGSYEQYF.

The chain combines TRBV4-1 with TRBJ2-7; 10 nucleotides match TRBD2. Germline CDR1 MGHRA, CDR2 YSYEKL. CDR3 size: 13 residues. The V segment lost 1 base and the J segment 10 bases; nucleotides outside the gene matches: 4. CDR3 amino acids: CASSQALAGPQYF. The CDR3 DNA is TGCGCCAGCAGCCAAGCACTAGCGGGACCTCAGTACTTC.

This clonotype occurred a few times. This chain joins TRBV12-5 and TRBJ2-1; TRBD2 agrees at 9 bases. CDR3 size: 16 residues. V lost 5 bases, J lost 7 bases, and 12 bases stayed unmatched. Germline CDR1 and CDR2: LGHNT and FRNRAP. CDR3 loop: CASGNGTSPWGNEQFF. The CDR3 DNA reads as TGTGCTAGTGGTAACGGGACTAGCCCCTGGGGGAATGAGCAGTTCTTC.

DNA of the CDR3: TGTGCCAGCTCATCGATTAGCGGGGGGAGCTCCTACAATGAGCAGTTCTTC. Protein sequence: CASSSISGGSSYNEQFF. The chain carries TRBV18 and TRBJ2-1, with 10 bases lining up with TRBD2. The germline gives CDR1 KGHSH, CDR2 LQKENI. Trimming removed 5 bases from V and 0 bases from J; junction bases left unmatched: 7. The CDR3 is made up of 17 amino acids.

This clonotype was counted only a few times. The chain uses TRBV21-1 and TRBJ2-7; the table assigns TRBD1, which was not confirmed against the DNA. TRBV21-1 is termed a pseudogene. The CDR3 is 17 residues long. Written as DNA, the CDR3 is TGTGCCAGCAGCCTGATAGGGGGGGGCCCACGCAACTACGAGCAGTACTTC. Its protein is CASSLIGGGPRNYEQYF.